This TCR beta chain appears in the sequencing data of a study of CD8 T cells in ankylosing spondylitis. The study's findings and limits: Earlier reports found some motif variants in synovial fluid and blood in reactive arthritis. A TCR beta motif of 8 or 9 highly homologous variants appeared characteristic of ankylosing spondylitis blood. CD8+ cells made up the disease-linked clones, which were relatively rare in peripheral blood.

A word on this clonotype: Its antigen is still unknown.

TCRdb reprocessed the 5' RACE reads with MiXCR, giving one entry per CDR3 protein. The table lists about 220,000 distinct CDR3 sequences, roughly 6.6% of them singletons. CDR3 length equals 19 residues. Losses at the gene ends were 0 bases for V and 5 bases for J; bases not matched to a gene: 10. Germline values: CDR1 LGHNA, CDR2 YSLEER. The sequence derives from a male donor with ankylosing spondylitis. Specimen: blood, either unsorted or a sorted T cell fraction (not recorded which). This chain uses TRBV4-3 with TRBJ2-2; 12 bases fit TRBD2. For the CDR3, the DNA is TGCGCCAGCAGCCAAGAACTAGCGGGAGGCCAAAGGGGAACCGGGGAGCTGTTTTTT. It yields the protein CASSQELAGGQRGTGELFF.